One sample yielded the 18 T cell receptor beta chains listed below, sequenced in a study of immune reconstitution after stem cell transplant in scleroderma (dated by TCRdb to about 2017). Receptors were amplified or captured by RT-PCR. TCRdb shows the sequencer as Illumina MiSeq. TCRdb's own reprocessing of the public reads used fastp at Q25 and MiXCR and kept productive beta chains. Rows are unified per CDR3 protein, each entry keeping the most common DNA and genes. This sample holds around 3,500 distinct CDR3 sequences; approximately 6% were observed only once. The ten largest clonotypes hold 15% to 17% of the sample. This sample was taken before or after autologous hematopoietic stem cell transplantation (not recorded which). All receptors come from a female donor with systemic sclerosis.

This clonotype occurred once. Possible read error: a much larger clone is one base away. No conserved phenylalanine or tryptophan is present at the end of the CDR3, so a read error is the likely explanation. The J gene is TRBJ2-6, the V gene TRBV29-1; no definite D call. Trimming removed 5 bases at V and 4 bases at J, with 12 bases between. From germline, CDR1 is SQVTM and CDR2 ANQGSEA. The CDR3 sequence is 14 residues long. The DNA of the CDR3 is TGCAGCGTTAGTTACTCTGGCGGGGCCAACGTCCTGACTTCC. As protein: CSVSYSGGANVLTS.

By share, this clonotype ranks as medium-sized. V and J are TRBV29-1 and TRBJ2-2; D ambiguous. V lost 5 bases, J lost 1 base, and 5 bases lay in between. The CDR3 contains 12 residues. CDR1 is SQVTM, CDR2 ANQGSEA, per germline. In DNA form, the CDR3 reads TGCAGCGTTCAGCAGAACACCGGGGAGCTGTTTTTT. Encoded protein: CSVQQNTGELFF.

In its sample, this clonotype is medium-sized. The chain is built from TRBV14 and TRBJ1-2; the D gene is possibly TRBD1 (5 bases). Germline V gene lookup returns CDR1 SGHDN and CDR2 FVKESK. CDR3 size: 14 residues. The ends were cut back, 0 bases at V and 4 bases at J, with 9 bases in the middle. This chain's CDR3 is CASSQEGPTYGYTF. The CDR3 DNA is TGTGCCAGCAGCCAAGAGGGGCCAACCTATGGCTACACCTTC.

By frequency in the sample, this clonotype is medium-sized. The V gene is TRBV7-2, the J gene TRBJ2-1; TRBD2 agrees at 12 bases. The V gene end was trimmed by 5 bases and the J gene end by 8 bases; junction bases not matched to a gene: 7. CDR1 and CDR2 (germline): SGHTA, FQGNSA. This CDR3 has 15 amino acids. The CDR3 bases are TGTGCCAGCAGCCCCCTAGCGGGAGGGACCTATGAGCAGTTCTTC. Its translation: CASSPLAGGTYEQFF.

Remarks on this clonotype: A much larger clone lies a single base off, so this may be a read error. CDR3 nucleotides: TGCAGTGCCGGAACTAGCGTAGTGGAGGCCCAGTACTTC. As protein: CSAGTSVVEAQYF. The gene calls are TRBV20-1 and TRBJ2-5; 7 positions match TRBD2. Germline V lookup: CDR1 DFQATT, CDR2 SNEGSKA (reference sequence). V lost 6 bases, J lost 9 bases, and 13 bases stayed unmatched. The CDR3 spans 13 residues.

This clonotype has at least ten counts. This rearrangement joins TRBV7-2 to TRBJ2-7; the D gene is possibly TRBD1 (6 bases). V lost 5 bases to trimming and J lost 4 bases, with 12 bases between them. CDR3 size: 13 residues. Germline V gene data show CDR1 as SGHTA and CDR2 as FQGNSA. The CDR3 DNA follows: TGTGCCAGCAGCGTTCTCAGGGGTTACGAGCAGTACTTC. Amino acids: CASSVLRGYEQYF.

By sample fraction, this clonotype is medium-sized (0.01 to 0.1%). CDR3 region: CASSLRTPHTDTQYF. CDR3 coding DNA: TGCGCCAGCAGCCTCCGGACACCCCACACAGATACGCAGTATTTT. The chain recombines TRBV5-1 with TRBJ2-3, with TRBD1 as a possible D gene (5 bases). Trimming left V 4 bases short and J 2 bases short, with 14 bases between. From germline, CDR1 is SGHRS and CDR2 YFSETQ. This CDR3 has 15 residues.

This clonotype is judged medium-sized. The chain is built from TRBV2 and TRBJ2-3; a weak D match, TRBD2 (6 bases). The ends were cut back, 1 base at V and 5 bases at J, with 16 bases in the middle. The CDR3 has 16 residues. Germline V lookup: CDR1 SNHLY, CDR2 FYNNEI. The CDR3 region is CASSEDGDSGGDTQYF. The DNA of the CDR3 is TGTGCCAGCAGTGAAGATGGGGACTCCGGGGGAGATACGCAGTATTTT.

The CDR3 bases are TGTGCCAGCAGCCTACGAGGGGGGGCAGAGACCCAGTACTTC. The encoded protein is CASSLRGGAETQYF. The chain combines TRBV5-8 with TRBJ2-5, with D possibly TRBD2 on 7 matching bases. V lost 4 bases to trimming and J lost 4 bases, with 14 bases between them. CDR3 size: 14 residues. CDR1 and CDR2 (germline): SGHTS, YDEGEE.

Within the sample, this clonotype is medium-sized. J is TRBJ1-4 and V is TRBV5-1; D may be TRBD1 (6 bases). V was clipped by 4 bases and J by 3 bases, with 13 bases between them. Germline CDR1 and CDR2: SGHRS and YFSETQ. The CDR3 contains 15 residues. The DNA for the CDR3 is TGCGCCAGCAGCGTCAACAGGGCGGCTAATGAAAAACTGTTTTTT. It specifies CASSVNRAANEKLFF.

This clonotype is medium-sized in the sample. The chain is built from TRBV20-1 and TRBJ1-5, with D hard to call. Trimming took off 3 bases at V and 1 base at J, with 10 bases between the two ends. Germline V gene data show CDR1 as DFQATT and CDR2 as SNEGSKA (reference sequence). This CDR3 contains 14 residues. CDR3 coding DNA: TGCAGTGCTAGGGAAGGGTACAGCAATCAGCCCCAGCATTTT. Translating gives CSAREGYSNQPQHF.

This clonotype is medium-sized. J is TRBJ2-1 and V is TRBV7-2; weak D call: TRBD1 (6 bases). Germline lookup yields CDR1 SGHTA and CDR2 FQGNSA. V lost 5 bases and J lost 9, with 17 bases in between. The CDR3 runs to 14 residues. CDR3 sequence reads: CASSRTWGRSEQFF. The CDR3 nucleotides are TGTGCCAGCAGCCGAACTTGGGGGCGCAGTGAGCAGTTCTTC.

This clonotype is judged medium-sized. The chain is built from TRBV20-1 and TRBJ2-5, with D tentatively TRBD1 or TRBD2 (5 bases each). There are 13 residues in the CDR3. V was shortened by 4 bases and J by 5 bases, with 14 bases between the two germline ends. Germline assignment: CDR1 DFQATT and CDR2 SNEGSKA (reference sequence). The CDR3 DNA sequence: TGCAGTGCTACTCAGGGAGACGTTGAGACCCAGTACTTC. Translating gives CSATQGDVETQYF.

Within the sample, this clonotype is medium-sized. This chain links TRBV28 with TRBJ2-7; 10 bases align to TRBD2. CDR3 size: 14 residues. CDR1 is MDHEN, CDR2 SYDVKM, per germline. Trimming cost V 5 bases and J 3 bases; bases outside gene matches: 4. This chain's CDR3 is CASSTGLAVYEQYF. As DNA, the CDR3 is TGTGCCAGCAGTACCGGACTAGCGGTCTACGAGCAGTACTTC.

This clonotype is labeled medium-sized. This sequence joins TRBV5-1 and TRBJ2-3; D is possibly TRBD2 (6 bases). CDR3 length: 13 amino acids. Germline assignment: CDR1 SGHRS and CDR2 YFSETQ. Trimming removed 4 bases at V and 8 bases at J, with 14 bases between. This CDR3 is CASSLAGQGTQYF. The CDR3 DNA follows: TGCGCCAGCAGCCTGGCGGGGCAGGGTACGCAGTATTTT.

In its sample, this clonotype ranks as medium-sized. The J gene is TRBJ1-5, the V gene TRBV6-2 or TRBV6-3; the D is unclear. CDR3 length equals 14 residues. Germline CDR1 reads MNHEY; CDR2 reads SVGEGT. Trimming took 8 bases from V and 6 from J, leaving 17 bases between them. In DNA form, the CDR3 reads TGTGCCAGCTCACTGGACGGGATGGTTCAGCCCCAGCATTTT. This sequence encodes CASSLDGMVQPQHF.

This clonotype was detected many times. The V gene is TRBV15, the J gene TRBJ1-2; D is perhaps TRBD1 (6 bases). The CDR3 spans 14 residues. With 5 bases removed from V and 8 bases from J, the gap between germline ends came to 18 bases. Per the germline V gene, CDR1 is LNHNV and CDR2 is YYDKDF (reference sequence). CDR3 DNA sequence: TGTGCCACCAGCGGGGGCGGAGTTCCGTGGGGCTACACCTTC. This gives the protein CATSGGGVPWGYTF. The variable domain in full, completed from reference TRBV15 and TRBJ1-2, reads DAMVIQNPRYQVTQFGKPVTLSCSQTLNHNVMYWYQQKSSQAPKLLFHYYDKDFNNEADTPDNFQSRRPNTSFCFLDIRSPGLGDTAMYLCATSGGGVPWGYTFGSGTRLTVV.

Remarks on this clonotype: A read error is possible here, since a much larger clone lies one base away. The chain recombines TRBV7-2 with TRBJ2-7, with 10 nucleotides matching TRBD1. From germline, CDR1 is SGHTA and CDR2 FQGNSA. The length of the CDR3 is 13 residues. V dropped 5 bases and J dropped 8; count of bases not matched to a gene: 6. The CDR3 spells CTSSMGTGAQQYF. CDR3 nucleotides: TGTACCAGCAGCATGGGGACAGGGGCACAGCAGTACTTC.